Ten or more counts support the clone carrying this T cell receptor beta chain. What it recognizes is unknown. TCR beta CDR3 amplification used RNA transcripts. In the first round, RT-PCR was carried out with HTBI primers, and a multiplex PCR formed the second round. TCRdb re-derived calls from the multiplex PCR reads in MiXCR, one entry per CDR3 protein. There are about 590,000 distinct CDR3 sequences in the sample; roughly 39% occur only once, and about 4.1% lies in the top ten. This specimen comes from a study of Graves' ophthalmopathy and Graves' hyperthyroidism. Study-wide points: The model's ophthalmopathy progression predictions had about 71% sensitivity and just under 75% specificity. The 13-signature model separated ophthalmopathy from stable hyperthyroidism at 85% to 90% sensitivity and nearly 83% specificity.

The TCR originated in an adult man with Graves' hyperthyroidism. Material: peripheral blood or thyroid tissue (not recorded which).

The CDR3 reads CASSQPASVSYEQYF. CDR3 nucleotide sequence: TGTGCCAGCAGCCAGCCGGCGTCCGTCTCCTACGAGCAGTACTTC. The gene calls are TRBV11-2 and TRBJ2-7; D is ambiguous. Germline CDR1 reads SGHAT; CDR2 reads FQNNGV. Deletions cut 5 bases from V and 0 bases from J, with 14 bases between. The CDR3 is 15 amino acids.